This entry concerns a single TCR beta chain. The sample is drawn from a study of T cell responses to AZD1222 COVID-19 vaccine. Germline loops: CDR1 LGHDT, CDR2 YNNKEL (reference sequence). The CDR3 sequence is 13 residues long. V was clipped by 1 base and J by 2 bases, with 5 bases between them. Produced via immunoSEQ multiplex PCR; TCRdb's table is partial and in-frame only. In the table there are 130,000 or so clones, just over 85% of which are singletons. The sequence was collected from an adult in good health. Sequencing used peripheral blood, obtained on day 0 of AZD1222 vaccination. V usage is TRBV3-1 (or the pseudogene TRBV3-2) and J usage is TRBJ1-2; D gene uncertain. This chain's CDR3 is CASSQAGNYGYTF. The CDR3, as DNA: TGTGCCAGCAGCCAAGCGGGCAACTATGGCTACACCTTC.